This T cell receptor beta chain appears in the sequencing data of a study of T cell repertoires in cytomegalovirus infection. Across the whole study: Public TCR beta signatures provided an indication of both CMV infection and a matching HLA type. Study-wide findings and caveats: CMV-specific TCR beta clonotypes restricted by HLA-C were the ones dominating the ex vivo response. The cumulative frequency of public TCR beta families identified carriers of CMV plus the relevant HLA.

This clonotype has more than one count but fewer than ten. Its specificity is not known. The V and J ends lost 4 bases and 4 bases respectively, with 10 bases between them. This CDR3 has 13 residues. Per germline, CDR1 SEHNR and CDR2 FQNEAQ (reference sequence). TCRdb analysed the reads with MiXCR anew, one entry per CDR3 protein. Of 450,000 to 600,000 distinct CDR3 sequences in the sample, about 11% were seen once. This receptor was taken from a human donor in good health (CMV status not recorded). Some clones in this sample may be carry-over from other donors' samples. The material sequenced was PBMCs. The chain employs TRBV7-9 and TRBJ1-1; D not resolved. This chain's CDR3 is CASSYGRATEAFF. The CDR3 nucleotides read TGTGCCAGCAGCTACGGTAGGGCCACTGAAGCTTTCTTT.